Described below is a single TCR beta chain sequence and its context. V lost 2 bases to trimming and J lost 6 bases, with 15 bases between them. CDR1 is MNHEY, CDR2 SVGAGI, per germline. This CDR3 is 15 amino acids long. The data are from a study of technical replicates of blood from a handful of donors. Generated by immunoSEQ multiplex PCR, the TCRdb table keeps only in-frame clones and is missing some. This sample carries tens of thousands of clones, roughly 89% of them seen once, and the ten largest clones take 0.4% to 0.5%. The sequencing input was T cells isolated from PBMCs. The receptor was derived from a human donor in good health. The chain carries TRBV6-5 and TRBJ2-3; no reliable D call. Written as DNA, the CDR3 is TGTGCCAGCAGTTACCTCAGTAGGTTCGGGGATACGCAGTATTTT. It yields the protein CASSYLSRFGDTQYF.